This TCR beta chain was found in a study of early T cells in non-severe SARS-CoV-2 infection. Overall study results and limits: Anti-spike CD8 specificities were favored by VDJdb matching, whose results missed private and CD4 specificities.

The V segment lost 2 bases and the J segment 5 bases; nucleotides outside the gene matches: 6. This CDR3 comprises 16 residues. Germline V lookup: CDR1 SGHTA, CDR2 FQGNSA. From the 5' RACE reads, TCRdb called clonotypes with MiXCR, one entry per CDR3 protein. This table holds approximately 69,000 distinct CDR3 sequences, around 11% found once. This clonotype was observed many times. The antigen is undetermined. The clonotype was recovered from an adult who was a healthcare worker with PCR-confirmed SARS-CoV-2 infection or an uninfected control (not recorded which). The chain joins TRBV7-2 to TRBJ2-5; 12 bases align to TRBD2. The specimen was whole blood. The DNA of the CDR3 is TGTGCCAGCAGCTTACGACTAGCGGGAGCGGGGGAGACCCAGTACTTC. It encodes CASSLRLAGAGETQYF.